These T cell receptor beta chains were read from a single sample in a study of beta chain features in type 1 diabetes. TCRdb keeps only in-frame clones here, not all; method: immunoSEQ multiplex PCR. Of approximately 140,000 clones in the sample, 40% to 55% were seen once. Specimen: Tregs from blood. The receptors shown here come from a man younger than 35 in good health. The CDR3 runs from the conserved cysteine through the conserved F or W. Each record gives: V gene, J gene, D gene, clone size, CDR3 DNA, CDR3 protein. A D gene is named only where the DNA matches it firmly. Clone sizes are given selectively: once, few, many, or a class where the clone is expanded.

>TRBV29-1|TRBJ2-7|.|few
TGCAGCGTTCTCGGACAGAGTTTTTACGAGCAGTACTTC
CSVLGQSFYEQYF
>TRBV21-1|TRBJ2-1|.|.
TGTGCCAGCAGACGCCCAACTAGTCCGGAGCTTAATGAGCAGTTCTTC
CASRRPTSPELNEQFF
>TRBV19|TRBJ1-5|TRBD1|.
TGTGCCACCGCGGGGGGGCAGGGGGGCAATCAGCCCCAGCATTTT
CATAGGQGGNQPQHF
>TRBV29-1|TRBJ1-1|.|.
TGCAGCGTTGTACCGGGGAACACTGAAGCTTTCTTT
CSVVPGNTEAFF
>TRBV7-9|TRBJ1-2|.|once
TGTGCCAGCAGCCGGGTTACTACGGACTATGGCTACACCTTC
CASSRVTTDYGYTF
>TRBV19|TRBJ2-2|TRBD1|.
TGTGCCAGTAGTACTCCCGGGACAGTAACCGGGGAGCTGTTTTTT
CASSTPGTVTGELFF
>TRBV30|TRBJ1-1|.|few
TGTGCCTGGAGTGGAGACAGCCTGATGAAGCCTGAAGCTTTCTTT
CAWSGDSLMKPEAFF
>TRBV27|TRBJ2-7|TRBD1|.
TGTGCCAGCAGTTTAGTCCCCCCACGACAGGGAACCATTTACGAGCAGTACTTC
CASSLVPPRQGTIYEQYF
>TRBV6-6|TRBJ1-2|.|.
TGTGCCAGCAGTTACCCGGGTAACGGGAACTATGGCTACACCTTC
CASSYPGNGNYGYTF
>TRBV2|TRBJ2-7|TRBD1|.
TGTGCCAGCAGAGCCGACAGGGGAGGCGAGCAGTACTTC
CASRADRGGEQYF
>TRBV6-6|TRBJ2-2|TRBD1|once
TGTGCCAGCAGTGGGACAGGGACCGGGGAGCTGTTTTTT
CASSGTGTGELFF
>TRBV7-8|TRBJ2-1|TRBD2|.
TGTGCCAGCAGCTTAGGCGGAGCGGGAGTCGGGTACAATGAGCAGTTCTTC
CASSLGGAGVGYNEQFF
>TRBV5-1|TRBJ1-2|.|.
TGCGCCAGCAGCTTGGTAGTAGGACAACCATCTAACTATGGCTACACCTTC
CASSLVVGQPSNYGYTF
>TRBV28|TRBJ1-2|.|.
TGTGCCAGCGGTAGAGTCTATGGCTACACCTTC
CASGRVYGYTF
>TRBV11-2|TRBJ1-1|.|.
TGTGCCAGCAGCTTAGACTATGGTGAAGCTTTCTTT
CASSLDYGEAFF
>TRBV2|TRBJ1-5|.|.
TGTGCCAGCAGTCAGGATACGGATAGCAATCAGCCCCAGCATTTT
CASSQDTDSNQPQHF
>TRBV25-1|TRBJ2-7|TRBD1|.
TGTGCCAGCAGCGGGACAGGGTTCGAGCAGTACTTC
CASSGTGFEQYF
>TRBV6-6|TRBJ2-7|.|.
TGTGCCAGCAGTTACCCTTCACAGGGTAACTACGAGCAGTACTTC
CASSYPSQGNYEQYF
>TRBV6-5|TRBJ2-1|.|.
TGTGCCAGCAGTTACGTCGGTTGGTCCTACAATGAGCAGTTCTTC
CASSYVGWSYNEQFF
>TRBV7-9|TRBJ1-3|.|.
TGTGCCAGCAGCCGTACGAGCACTGGAAACACCATATATTTT
CASSRTSTGNTIYF